Sequencing of this T cell receptor (beta chain) was carried out in a study of graft-versus-host responses after intestinal transplantation. Study-wide points: Detection of GvH clones occurred in recipient marrow, and some had their first appearance in ileum or blood. Among circulating GvH clones, peak levels were associated with early post-transplant declines in HvG clones.

Germline CDR1 and CDR2: MDHEN and SYDVKM. The CDR3 has 13 residues. The V gene end was trimmed by 3 bases and the J gene end by 4 bases; junction bases not matched to a gene: 1. This clone was picked up a small number of times. Its target is unknown. Intraepithelial plus lamina propria lymphocytes were released by processing graft tissue. Sequencing was performed with immunoSEQ multiplex PCR; in TCRdb, only in-frame clones are kept and a portion is missing. The data contain several thousand clones, about four fifths of them seen just once; the ten biggest clones take up approximately 8%. The V call is TRBV28, the J call TRBJ2-3; TRBD1 matches 7 bases. Specimen: ileum tissue, collected 300 to 310 days after intestinal transplant. This sequence originates from a human patient who received an intestinal transplant, so some T cells may come from the graft donor. The CDR3 DNA reads as TGTGCCAGCAGTTTGACAGGGTCAGATACGCAGTATTTT. It is translated as CASSLTGSDTQYF.